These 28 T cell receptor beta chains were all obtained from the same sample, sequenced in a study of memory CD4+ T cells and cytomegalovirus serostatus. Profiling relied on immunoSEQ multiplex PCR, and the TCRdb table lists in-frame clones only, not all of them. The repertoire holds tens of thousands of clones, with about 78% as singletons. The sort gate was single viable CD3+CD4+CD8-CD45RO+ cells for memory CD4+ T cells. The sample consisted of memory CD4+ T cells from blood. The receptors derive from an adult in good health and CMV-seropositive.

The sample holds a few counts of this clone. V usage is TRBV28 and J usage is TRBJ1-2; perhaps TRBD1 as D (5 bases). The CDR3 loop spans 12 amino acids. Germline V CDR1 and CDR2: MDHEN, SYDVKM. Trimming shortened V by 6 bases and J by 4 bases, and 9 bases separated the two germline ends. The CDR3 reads CASSRGSYGYTF. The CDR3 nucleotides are TGTGCCAGCAGCCGGGGGTCCTATGGCTACACCTTC.

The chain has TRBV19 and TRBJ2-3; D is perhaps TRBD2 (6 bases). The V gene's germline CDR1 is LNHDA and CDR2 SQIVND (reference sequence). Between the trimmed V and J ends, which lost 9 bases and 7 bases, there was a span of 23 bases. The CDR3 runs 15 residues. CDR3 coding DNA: TGTGCCAGCTCGGCGGGGCGGGCCCGCACGAATACGCAGTATTTT. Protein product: CASSAGRARTNTQYF.

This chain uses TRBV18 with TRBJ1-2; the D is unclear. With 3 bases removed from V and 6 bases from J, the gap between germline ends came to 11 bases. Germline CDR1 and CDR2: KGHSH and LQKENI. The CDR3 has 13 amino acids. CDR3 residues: CASSPAALDGYTF. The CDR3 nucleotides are TGTGCCAGCTCACCTGCCGCGCTCGATGGCTACACCTTC.

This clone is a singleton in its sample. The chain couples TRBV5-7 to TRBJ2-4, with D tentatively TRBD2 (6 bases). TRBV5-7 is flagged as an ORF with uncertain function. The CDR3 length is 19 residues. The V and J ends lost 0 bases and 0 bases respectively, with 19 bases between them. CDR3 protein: CASSLGASVIDLAKNIQYF. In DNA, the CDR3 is TGTGCCAGCAGCTTGGGGGCTAGCGTGATCGATCTAGCCAAAAACATTCAGTACTTC.

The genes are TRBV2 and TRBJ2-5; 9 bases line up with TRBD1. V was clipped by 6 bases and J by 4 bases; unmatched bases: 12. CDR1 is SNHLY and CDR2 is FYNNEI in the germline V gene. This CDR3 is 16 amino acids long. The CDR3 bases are TGTGCCAGCAGCGCAGCAAGGACAGGGGCGCCAGAGACCCAGTACTTC. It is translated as CASSAARTGAPETQYF. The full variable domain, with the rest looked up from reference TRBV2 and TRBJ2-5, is EPEVTQTPSHQVTQMGQEVILRCVPISNHLYFYWYRQILGQKVEFLVSFYNNEISEKSEIFDDQFSVERPDGSNFTLKIRSTKLEDSAMYFCASSAARTGAPETQYFGPGTRLLVL.

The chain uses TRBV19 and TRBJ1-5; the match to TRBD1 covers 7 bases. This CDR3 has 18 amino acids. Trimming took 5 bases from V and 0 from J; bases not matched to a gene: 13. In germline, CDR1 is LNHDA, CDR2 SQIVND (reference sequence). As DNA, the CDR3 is TGTGCCAGTAGTGCGACAGGGTCCGCTATTTATAGCAATCAGCCCCAGCATTTT. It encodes CASSATGSAIYSNQPQHF.

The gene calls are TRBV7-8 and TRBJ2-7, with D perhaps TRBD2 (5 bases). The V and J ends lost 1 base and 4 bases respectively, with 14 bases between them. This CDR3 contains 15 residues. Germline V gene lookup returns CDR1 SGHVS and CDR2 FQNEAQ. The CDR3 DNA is TGTGCCAGCAGCTTAGTAGTCGGATCGGGATACGAGCAGTACTTC. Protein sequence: CASSLVVGSGYEQYF.

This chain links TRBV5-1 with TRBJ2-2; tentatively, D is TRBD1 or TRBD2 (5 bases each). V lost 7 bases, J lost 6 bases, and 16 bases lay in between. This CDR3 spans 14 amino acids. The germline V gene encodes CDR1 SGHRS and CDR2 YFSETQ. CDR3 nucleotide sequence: TGCGCCAGCCGGCCTATTCTGGGGGCCGGGGAGCTGTTTTTT. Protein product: CASRPILGAGELFF.

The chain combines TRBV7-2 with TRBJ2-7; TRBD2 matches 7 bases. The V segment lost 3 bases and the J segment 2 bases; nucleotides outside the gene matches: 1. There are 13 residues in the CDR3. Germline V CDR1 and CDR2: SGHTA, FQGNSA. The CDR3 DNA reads TGTGCCAGCAGCTTTAGCGGGCCCTACGAGCAGTACTTC. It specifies CASSFSGPYEQYF. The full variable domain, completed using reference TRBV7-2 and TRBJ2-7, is GAGVSQSPSNKVTEKGKDVELRCDPISGHTALYWYRQSLGQGLEFLIYFQGNSAPDKSGLPSDRFSAERTGGSVSTLTIQRTQQEDSAVYLCASSFSGPYEQYFGPGTRLTVT.

CDR3 amino acids: CAWSRLGQANTGELFF. The CDR3 region has the DNA TGTGCCTGGAGTAGGTTGGGCCAAGCGAACACCGGGGAGCTGTTTTTT. The genes are TRBV30 and TRBJ2-2, with D uncertain. Germline V gene lookup returns CDR1 GTSNPN and CDR2 SVGIG (reference sequence). Trimming removed 2 bases at V and 0 bases at J, with 13 bases between. There are 16 residues in the CDR3.

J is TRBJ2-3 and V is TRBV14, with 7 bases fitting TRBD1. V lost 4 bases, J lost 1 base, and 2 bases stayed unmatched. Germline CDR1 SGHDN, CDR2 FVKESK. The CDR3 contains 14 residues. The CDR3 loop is CASSLGTGTDTQYF. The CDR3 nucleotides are TGTGCCAGCAGCCTCGGGACAGGCACAGATACGCAGTATTTT.

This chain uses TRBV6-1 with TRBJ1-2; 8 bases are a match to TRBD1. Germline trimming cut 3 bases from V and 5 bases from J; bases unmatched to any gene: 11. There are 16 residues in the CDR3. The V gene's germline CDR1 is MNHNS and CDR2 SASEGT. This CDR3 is CASSERTGTASYGYTF. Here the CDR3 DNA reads TGTGCCAGCAGTGAGCGGACAGGGACGGCTTCTTATGGCTACACCTTC.

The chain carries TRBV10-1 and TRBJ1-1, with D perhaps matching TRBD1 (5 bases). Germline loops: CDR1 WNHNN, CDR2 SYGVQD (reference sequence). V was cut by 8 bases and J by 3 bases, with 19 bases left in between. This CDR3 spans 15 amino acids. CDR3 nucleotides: TGCGCCAGCTCGGAGGTCGGGGGAGCGTACACTGAAGCTTTCTTT. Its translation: CASSEVGGAYTEAFF.

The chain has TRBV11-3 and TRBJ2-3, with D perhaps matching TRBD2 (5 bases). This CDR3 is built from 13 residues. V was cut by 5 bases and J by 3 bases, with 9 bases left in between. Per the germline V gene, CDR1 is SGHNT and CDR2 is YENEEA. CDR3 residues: CASSAGITDTQYF. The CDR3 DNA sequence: TGTGCCAGCAGCGCCGGGATAACAGATACGCAGTATTTT.

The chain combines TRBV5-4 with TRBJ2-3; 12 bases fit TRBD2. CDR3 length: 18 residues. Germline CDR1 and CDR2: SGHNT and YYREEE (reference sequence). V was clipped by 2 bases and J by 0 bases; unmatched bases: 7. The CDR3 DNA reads TGTGCCAGCAGCTTCGGACTAGCGGGGTACACTAGCACAGATACGCAGTATTTT. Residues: CASSFGLAGYTSTDTQYF.

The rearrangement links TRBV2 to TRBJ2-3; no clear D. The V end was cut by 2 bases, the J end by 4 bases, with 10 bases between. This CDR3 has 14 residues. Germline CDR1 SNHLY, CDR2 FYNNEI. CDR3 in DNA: TGTGCCAGCAGTGAATGGCAGAGCGCAGATACGCAGTATTTT. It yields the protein CASSEWQSADTQYF.

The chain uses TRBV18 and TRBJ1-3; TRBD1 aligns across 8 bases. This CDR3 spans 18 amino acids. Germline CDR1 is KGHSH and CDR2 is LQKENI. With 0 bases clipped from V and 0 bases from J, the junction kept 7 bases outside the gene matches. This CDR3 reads CASSPPSQGANSGNTIYF. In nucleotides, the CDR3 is TGTGCCAGCTCACCACCATCGCAGGGGGCCAACTCTGGAAACACCATATATTTT.

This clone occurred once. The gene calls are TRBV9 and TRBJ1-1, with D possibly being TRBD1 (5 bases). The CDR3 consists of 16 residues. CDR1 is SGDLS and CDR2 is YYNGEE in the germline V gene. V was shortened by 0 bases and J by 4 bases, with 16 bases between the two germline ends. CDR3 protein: CASSVGVYGGSTEAFF. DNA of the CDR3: TGTGCCAGCAGCGTAGGGGTTTATGGGGGGTCCACTGAAGCTTTCTTT.

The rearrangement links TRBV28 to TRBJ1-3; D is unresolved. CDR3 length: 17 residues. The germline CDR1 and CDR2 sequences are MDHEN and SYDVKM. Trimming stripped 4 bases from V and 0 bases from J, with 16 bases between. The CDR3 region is CASSSPTGPVSGNTIYF. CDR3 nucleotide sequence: TGTGCCAGCAGTTCTCCAACCGGGCCCGTCTCTGGAAACACCATATATTTT.

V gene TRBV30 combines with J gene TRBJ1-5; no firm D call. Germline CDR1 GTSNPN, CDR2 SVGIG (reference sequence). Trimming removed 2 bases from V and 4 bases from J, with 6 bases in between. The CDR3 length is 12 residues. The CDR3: CAWSPGNQPQHF. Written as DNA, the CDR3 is TGTGCCTGGAGTCCGGGGAATCAGCCCCAGCATTTT.

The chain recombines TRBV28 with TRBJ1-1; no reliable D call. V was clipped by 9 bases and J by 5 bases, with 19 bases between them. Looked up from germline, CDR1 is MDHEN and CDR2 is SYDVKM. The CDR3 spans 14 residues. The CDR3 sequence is CASPPPGRDTEAFF. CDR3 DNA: TGTGCCAGTCCCCCCCCGGGGAGAGATACTGAAGCTTTCTTT.

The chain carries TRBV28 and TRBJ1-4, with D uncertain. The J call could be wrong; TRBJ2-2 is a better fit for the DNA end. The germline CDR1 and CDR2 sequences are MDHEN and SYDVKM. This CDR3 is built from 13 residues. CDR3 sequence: CASTLSLTGELFF. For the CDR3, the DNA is TGTGCCAGCACCCTATCCCTTACAGGGGAGCTGTTTTTT.

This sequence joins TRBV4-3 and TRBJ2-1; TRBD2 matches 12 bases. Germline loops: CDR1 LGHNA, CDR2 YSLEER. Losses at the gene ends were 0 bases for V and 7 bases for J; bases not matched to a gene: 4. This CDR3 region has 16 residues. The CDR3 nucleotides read TGCGCCAGCAGCCAAGATGGGACTAGCGGGCGGAATGAGCAGTTCTTC. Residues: CASSQDGTSGRNEQFF.

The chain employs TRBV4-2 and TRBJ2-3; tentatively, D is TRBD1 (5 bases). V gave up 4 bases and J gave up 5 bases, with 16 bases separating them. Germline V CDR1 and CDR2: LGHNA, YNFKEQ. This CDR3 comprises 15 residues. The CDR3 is CASSPRRGPGDTQYF. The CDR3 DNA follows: TGTGCCAGCAGCCCAAGAAGGGGTCCGGGAGATACGCAGTATTTT.

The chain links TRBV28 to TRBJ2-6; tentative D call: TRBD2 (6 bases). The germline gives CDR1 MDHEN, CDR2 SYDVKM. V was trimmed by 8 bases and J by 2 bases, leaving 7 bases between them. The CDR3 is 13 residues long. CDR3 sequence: CASSGAGANVLTF. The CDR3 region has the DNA TGTGCCAGCTCGGGGGCTGGGGCCAACGTCCTGACTTTC.

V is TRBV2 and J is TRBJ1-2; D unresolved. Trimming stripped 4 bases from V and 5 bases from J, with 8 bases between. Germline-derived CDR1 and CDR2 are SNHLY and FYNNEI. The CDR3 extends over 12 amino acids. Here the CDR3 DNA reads TGTGCCAGCAGTGCTAACTTGTATGGCTACACCTTC. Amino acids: CASSANLYGYTF.

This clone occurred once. The CDR3 DNA follows: TGTGCCTGGGGGGGGACTAGCGGGACCTCCTACAATGAGCAGTTCTTC. The encoded protein is CAWGGTSGTSYNEQFF. V gene TRBV30 combines with J gene TRBJ2-1; TRBD2 matches at 13 bases. The V gene end was trimmed by 5 bases and the J gene end by 0 bases; junction bases not matched to a gene: 4. Germline assignment: CDR1 GTSNPN and CDR2 SVGIG (reference sequence). The CDR3 sequence is 16 residues long.

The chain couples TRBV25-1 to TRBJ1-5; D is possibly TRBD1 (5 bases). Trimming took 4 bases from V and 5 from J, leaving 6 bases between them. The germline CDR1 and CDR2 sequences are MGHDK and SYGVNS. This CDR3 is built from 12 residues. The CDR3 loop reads CASSGGHQPQHF. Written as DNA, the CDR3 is TGTGCCAGCAGTGGGGGACATCAGCCCCAGCATTTT.